This entry concerns a single T cell receptor beta chain. The antigen is undetermined. The data belong to a study of OX40 agonist ivuxolimab in advanced cancers. Regarding the study as a whole: CD8+ T cells showed, on average, more clonal expansion than CD4+ cells.

This CDR3 comprises 15 residues. The V gene lost 2 bases and the J gene lost 4 bases, with 9 bases spanning the gap. CDR1 and CDR2 (germline): SNHLY, FYNNEI. The repertoire was sequenced with immunoSEQ multiplex PCR; TCRdb's copy has only in-frame clones and lacks some. The data contain some 79,000 clones, 88% of them seen just once; the ten biggest clones take up around 4.1%. This TCR derives from an adult with an advanced solid tumor such as melanoma, head and neck, liver or kidney cancer. The sequencing here drew on CD4+ or CD8+ T cells sorted from blood, taken in a trial of the OX40 agonist ivuxolimab. The J gene is TRBJ2-6, the V gene TRBV2; D might be TRBD1 (6 bases). CDR3 sequence reads: CASSEQGLGANVLTF. CDR3 in DNA: TGTGCCAGCAGTGAACAGGGGCTCGGGGCCAACGTCCTGACTTTC.